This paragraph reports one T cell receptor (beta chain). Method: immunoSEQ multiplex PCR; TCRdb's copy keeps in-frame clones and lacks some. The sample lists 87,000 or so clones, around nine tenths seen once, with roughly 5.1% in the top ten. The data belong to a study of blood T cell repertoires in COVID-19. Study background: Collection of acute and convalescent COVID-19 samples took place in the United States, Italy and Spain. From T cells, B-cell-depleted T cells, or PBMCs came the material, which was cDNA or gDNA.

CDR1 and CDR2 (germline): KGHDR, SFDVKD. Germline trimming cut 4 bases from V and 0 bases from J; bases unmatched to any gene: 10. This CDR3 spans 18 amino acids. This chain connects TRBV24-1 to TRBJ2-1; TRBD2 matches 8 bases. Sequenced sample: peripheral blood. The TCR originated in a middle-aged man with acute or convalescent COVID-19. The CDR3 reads CATSDPTSELSSYNEQFF. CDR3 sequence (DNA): TGTGCCACCAGTGACCCGACTAGCGAATTAAGCTCCTACAATGAGCAGTTCTTC.